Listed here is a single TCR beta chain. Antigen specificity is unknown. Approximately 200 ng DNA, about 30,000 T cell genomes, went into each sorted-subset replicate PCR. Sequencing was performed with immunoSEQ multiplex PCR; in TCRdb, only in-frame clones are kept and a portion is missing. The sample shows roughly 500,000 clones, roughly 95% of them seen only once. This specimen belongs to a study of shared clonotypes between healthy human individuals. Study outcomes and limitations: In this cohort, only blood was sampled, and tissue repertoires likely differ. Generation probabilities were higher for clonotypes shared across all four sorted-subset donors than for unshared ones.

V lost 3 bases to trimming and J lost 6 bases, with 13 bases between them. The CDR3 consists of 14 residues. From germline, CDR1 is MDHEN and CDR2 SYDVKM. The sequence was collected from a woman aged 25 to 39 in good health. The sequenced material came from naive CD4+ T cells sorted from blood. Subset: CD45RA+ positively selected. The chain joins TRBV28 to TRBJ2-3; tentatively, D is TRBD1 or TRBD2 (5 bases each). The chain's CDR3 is CASSFWGSGDTQYF. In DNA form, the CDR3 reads TGTGCCAGCAGTTTTTGGGGGAGTGGGGATACGCAGTATTTT.